The T cell receptor (beta chain) described here comes from a study of OX40 agonist ivuxolimab in advanced cancers. The method was immunoSEQ multiplex PCR; TCRdb's version includes in-frame clones alone and lacks a portion of them. The data show fewer than 80,000 clones, around 88% seen once. CDR3 length equals 16 residues. V dropped 5 bases and J dropped 0; count of bases not matched to a gene: 6. Germline CDR1 and CDR2: SNHLY and FYNNEI. The clonotype originates from an adult with an advanced solid tumor such as melanoma, head and neck, liver or kidney cancer. V usage is TRBV2 and J usage is TRBJ1-1, with 10 positions matching TRBD1. The sequenced sample was CD4+ or CD8+ T cells sorted from blood, obtained in a trial of the OX40 agonist ivuxolimab. The CDR3: CASSQRTGGMNTEAFF. CDR3 nucleotides: TGTGCCAGCAGTCAAAGGACAGGGGGAATGAACACTGAAGCTTTCTTT.